These T cell receptor beta chains were read from a single sample in a study of blood T cells in healthy people across ages. TCRdb itself ran the 5' RACE reads through MiXCR, one entry per CDR3 protein. The table has about 970,000 distinct CDR3 sequences, around 54% seen once. Material for sequencing was blood. The source is a woman in her sixties in good health. Both conserved end residues are part of each CDR3. The D gene is left open where the match is weak. Clone sizes are given selectively: once, few, many, or a class where the clone is expanded.

v_call,j_call,d_call,clone_size,cdr3_aa,cdr3_nt
TRBV24-1,TRBJ1-4,-,-,CATSEGGGVNEKLFF,TGTGCCACCAGTGAAGGAGGTGGAGTTAATGAAAAACTGTTTTTT
TRBV20-1,TRBJ1-2,TRBD1,-,CSAEYRDRVDGYTF,TGCAGTGCTGAATACCGGGACAGGGTGGATGGCTACACCTTC
TRBV12-3/TRBV12-4,TRBJ1-2,-,-,CASTQSPFGYTF,TGTGCCAGCACTCAAAGTCCCTTTGGCTACACCTTC
TRBV6-2/TRBV6-3,TRBJ1-5,TRBD1,few,CASRSEGAGSNQPQHF,TGTGCCAGCAGATCTGAGGGGGCAGGAAGCAATCAGCCCCAGCATTTT
TRBV2,TRBJ1-5,-,-,CASSAWFSYSNQPQHF,TGTGCCAGCAGTGCATGGTTCAGCTATAGCAATCAGCCCCAGCATTTT
TRBV6-2/TRBV6-3,TRBJ2-3,TRBD2,-,CASSYGLAGVPDTQYF,TGTGCCAGCAGTTACGGACTAGCGGGAGTCCCAGATACGCAGTATTTT
TRBV27,TRBJ2-3,-,-,CAGSFIGFDSTDTQYF,TGTGCCGGCAGTTTTATAGGGTTTGATTCCACAGATACGCAGTATTTT
TRBV25-1,TRBJ1-2,-,-,CASKQTRSGGYTF,TGTGCCAGCAAACAAACGCGGTCCGGCGGCTACACCTTC
TRBV5-1,TRBJ2-1,TRBD1,-,CASSATGAVNEQFF,TGCGCCAGCTCCGCCACAGGGGCAGTCAATGAGCAGTTCTTC
TRBV12-3/TRBV12-4,TRBJ2-3,TRBD2,-,CASSPIGAGGGTDTQYF,TGTGCCAGCAGTCCCATTGGGGCGGGAGGAGGAACAGATACGCAGTATTTT
TRBV7-8,TRBJ2-5,TRBD1,few,CASSPRQGAIDRETQYF,TGTGCCAGCAGCCCGAGACAGGGGGCTATAGATAGAGAGACCCAGTACTTC
TRBV9,TRBJ2-5,-,-,CASSVGAANRQETQYF,TGTGCCAGCAGCGTAGGGGCGGCAAACAGACAAGAGACCCAGTACTTC
TRBV3-1,TRBJ2-5,-,-,CASSQVYKETQYF,TGTGCCAGCAGCCAAGTCTATAAAGAGACCCAGTACTTC
TRBV27,TRBJ2-3,-,-,CASSSQVGKDTQYF,TGTGCCAGCAGTTCCCAAGTGGGAAAAGATACGCAGTATTTT
TRBV6-5,TRBJ1-5,-,-,CASSPAGRNQPQHF,TGTGCCAGCAGCCCCGCTGGCCGCAATCAGCCCCAGCATTTT
TRBV29-1,TRBJ2-1,TRBD2,few,CSGSSGENEQFF,TGCAGCGGGTCTAGCGGGGAAAATGAGCAGTTCTTC
TRBV7-8,TRBJ2-5,TRBD2,-,CASGPKGTRLSETQYF,TGTGCCAGCGGCCCAAAAGGGACTAGATTATCGGAGACCCAGTACTTC
TRBV24-1,TRBJ2-1,-,-,CATRDRASYNEQFF,TGTGCCACCAGGGACAGAGCCTCCTACAATGAGCAGTTCTTC
TRBV11-3,TRBJ2-7,-,-,CASSVASSSYEQYF,TGTGCCAGCAGCGTAGCGTCAAGTTCCTACGAGCAGTACTTC
TRBV20-1,TRBJ2-1,-,few,CSARRPHDYNEQFF,TGCAGTGCTAGACGCCCACACGATTACAATGAGCAGTTCTTC
TRBV20-1,TRBJ1-1,TRBD1,-,CSARTGGSVEAFF,TGCAGTGCGCGGACAGGGGGCTCGGTTGAAGCTTTCTTT
TRBV12-3/TRBV12-4,TRBJ2-7,TRBD1,-,CASRGQGYSYEQYF,TGTGCCAGCAGGGGACAGGGGTACTCCTACGAGCAGTACTTC
TRBV7-6,TRBJ2-5,TRBD1,-,CASSLGRLAGGEETQYF,TGTGCCAGCAGCTTAGGAAGGCTCGCAGGGGGCGAGGAGACCCAGTACTTC
TRBV25-1,TRBJ2-1,TRBD2,-,CASTAGVWGNEQFF,TGTGCCAGCACAGCGGGAGTTTGGGGGAATGAGCAGTTCTTC
TRBV29-1,TRBJ2-2,-,-,CSGQQGVDTGELFF,TGCAGCGGTCAACAGGGAGTAGACACCGGGGAGCTGTTTTTT
TRBV20-1,TRBJ1-2,-,few,CSASPDVDYGYTF,TGCAGTGCTAGCCCCGATGTCGACTATGGCTACACCTTC
TRBV29-1,TRBJ2-5,TRBD2,-,CSVQGLAGGIRGETQYF,TGCAGCGTCCAGGGACTAGCGGGAGGGATTAGGGGAGAGACCCAGTACTTC
TRBV5-6,TRBJ2-7,TRBD1,-,CASSPYHRGEQYF,TGTGCCAGCAGCCCGTACCACAGGGGCGAGCAGTACTTC
TRBV15,TRBJ2-7,-,-,CATTESSYEQYF,TGTGCCACCACGGAGAGCTCCTACGAGCAGTACTTC
TRBV18,TRBJ2-7,-,few,CASSPSGTFSYEQYF,TGTGCCAGCTCACCGTCAGGGACATTCTCCTACGAGCAGTACTTC
TRBV2,TRBJ2-1,-,-,CASRQFVWNEQFF,TGTGCCAGCAGACAGTTCGTTTGGAATGAGCAGTTCTTC
TRBV7-8,TRBJ2-5,TRBD2,-,CASNLGGAGVVETQYF,TGTGCCAGCAACTTAGGGGGAGCGGGAGTAGTAGAGACCCAGTACTTC
TRBV11-2,TRBJ2-5,-,-,CASSLARAAQGGTQYF,TGTGCCAGCAGCTTAGCAAGGGCTGCCCAGGGCGGGACCCAGTACTTC
TRBV6-1,TRBJ2-7,-,once,CASSELGPYEQYF,TGTGCCAGCAGTGAACTGGGACCCTACGAGCAGTACTTC
TRBV7-9,TRBJ2-1,-,-,CASSLGRWSYNEQFF,TGTGCCAGCAGCTTAGGGAGGTGGTCCTACAATGAGCAGTTCTTC
TRBV4-3,TRBJ2-3,TRBD1,-,CASGRIGTGAVDTQYF,TGCGCCAGCGGACGAATTGGGACAGGGGCGGTAGATACGCAGTATTTT
TRBV20-1,TRBJ1-2,-,-,CSARLGTPEGYYDYTF,TGCAGTGCTAGGTTGGGGACACCCGAGGGGTACTATGACTACACCTTC
TRBV28,TRBJ1-4,-,-,CASSLRSRKLANEKLFF,TGTGCCAGCAGCCTTCGCTCTAGGAAACTAGCTAATGAAAAACTGTTTTTT
TRBV15,TRBJ2-5,-,few,CATSREKPYQYF,TGTGCCACCAGCAGAGAAAAACCCTACCAGTACTTC
TRBV7-3,TRBJ2-3,-,-,CASSLRGRDPDTQYF,TGTGCCAGCAGCTTAAGGGGGCGGGATCCAGATACGCAGTATTTT
TRBV3-1,TRBJ2-7,-,-,CASSQALRTYEQYF,TGTGCCAGCAGCCAAGCTCTCAGGACCTACGAGCAGTACTTC
TRBV27,TRBJ2-1,-,few,CASSPENQGYNEQFF,TGTGCCAGCAGTCCCGAGAACCAAGGCTACAATGAGCAGTTCTTC
TRBV28,TRBJ1-2,-,few,CASSFGTTNYGYTF,TGTGCCAGCAGTTTCGGGACCACTAACTATGGCTACACCTTC
TRBV4-1,TRBJ2-7,-,-,CASSQDRVGDYEQYF,TGCGCCAGCAGCCAAGACAGGGTCGGAGATTACGAGCAGTACTTC
TRBV7-2,TRBJ2-1,-,-,CASSYRAGNNEQFF,TGTGCCAGCAGCTACCGGGCAGGGAACAATGAGCAGTTCTTC
TRBV12-3/TRBV12-4,TRBJ2-5,TRBD1,-,CASSLGTGGVQTQYF,TGTGCCAGCAGTTTAGGGACAGGGGGTGTACAGACCCAGTACTTC
TRBV15,TRBJ1-2,-,few,CATSPTEGYGYTF,TGTGCCACCAGTCCGACAGAAGGTTATGGCTACACCTTC
TRBV27,TRBJ1-4,TRBD1,few,CASRRTGGNEKLFF,TGTGCCAGCAGGCGGACAGGGGGGAATGAAAAACTGTTTTTT
TRBV7-2,TRBJ2-5,-,-,CASSSRGLETQYF,TGTGCCAGCAGCTCTAGGGGGTTGGAGACCCAGTACTTC
TRBV2,TRBJ2-3,TRBD1,many,CASSARQGEIADTQYF,TGTGCCAGCAGTGCCCGACAGGGTGAGATCGCAGATACGCAGTATTTT
TRBV29-1,TRBJ2-7,TRBD2,few,CSVVAGGSYEQYF,TGCAGCGTTGTAGCGGGAGGGTCCTACGAGCAGTACTTC
TRBV27,TRBJ1-5,TRBD1,few,CASRPTGEGSNQPQHF,TGTGCCAGCAGACCGACAGGGGAAGGAAGCAATCAGCCCCAGCATTTT
TRBV6-5,TRBJ2-7,-,-,CASSYVPVVTYEQYF,TGTGCCAGCAGTTACGTCCCGGTAGTAACCTACGAGCAGTACTTC
TRBV7-9,TRBJ2-3,-,many,CASSLPAQGIDTQYF,TGTGCCAGCAGCTTACCCGCGCAGGGAATAGATACGCAGTATTTT
TRBV3-1,TRBJ2-4,TRBD2,few,CASSPGGLGALWDKNIQYF,TGTGCCAGCAGCCCCGGGGGACTAGGGGCTCTTTGGGACAAAAACATTCAGTACTTC
TRBV6-5,TRBJ1-5,-,many,CASSYNWDTSANQPQHF,TGTGCCAGCAGTTACAACTGGGACACGTCGGCCAATCAGCCCCAGCATTTT
TRBV4-1,TRBJ2-2,-,-,CASSQARTTNTGELFF,TGCGCCAGCAGCCAAGCGAGGACCACGAACACCGGGGAGCTGTTTTTT
TRBV30,TRBJ2-6,-,few,CALDSSSGANVLTF,TGTGCCTTAGACAGCTCCTCTGGGGCCAACGTCCTGACTTTC
TRBV6-5,TRBJ2-6,-,-,CASSYGRSSGANVLTF,TGTGCCAGCAGTTACGGGAGGAGCTCTGGGGCCAACGTCCTGACTTTC
TRBV27,TRBJ2-7,-,-,CASSLNPGMYEQYF,TGTGCCAGCAGTTTAAATCCAGGGATGTACGAGCAGTACTTC